A selection of T cell receptor beta chains follows, all from one sample in a study of shared T cell receptors in the human thymus. Sequenced by immunoSEQ multiplex PCR; TCRdb stores in-frame clones only, minus some. The top ten clones hold more than 0.01% of a sample with 700,000 to 750,000 clones, 80% to 90% of them seen once. These data also featured in a second study, about human thymus T cells.

The material sequenced was thymocytes. Source of these receptors: a girl in the first two years of life with a congenital heart defect. Each CDR3 is given with its conserved first and last residue. D genes are given only for firm matches. The listing skips clone size in some rows; elsewhere it reads once, few, many or a size class.

NA TRBJ1-1 NA TRBV11-2 CASRPSAGGPYAEAFF TGTGCCAGCAGACCCTCCGCGGGGGGACCTTACGCTGAAGCTTTCTTT
NA TRBJ2-7 NA TRBV15 CATSRDAQAAYYEQYF TGTGCCACCAGCAGAGATGCACAGGCAGCGTACTACGAGCAGTACTTC
NA TRBJ2-3 NA TRBV4-1 CASSQEPRFSGTDTQYF TGCGCCAGCAGCCAAGAACCTCGATTCTCGGGAACAGATACGCAGTATTTT
NA TRBJ1-2 NA TRBV15 CATSEGGGYGYTF TGTGCCACCAGCGAGGGGGGGGGCTATGGCTACACCTTC
TRBD2 TRBJ2-3 NA TRBV9 CASSVKRGADTQYF TGTGCCAGCAGCGTAAAGCGGGGGGCAGATACGCAGTATTTT
TRBD1 TRBJ2-1 NA TRBV7-2 CASSTTHSGGPSYNEQFF TGTGCCAGCAGCACAACTCATTCAGGGGGACCCTCCTACAATGAGCAGTTCTTC
TRBD1 TRBJ2-5 NA TRBV5-1 CASSFLGGYQETQYF TGCGCCAGCAGCTTCCTAGGGGGCTACCAAGAGACCCAGTACTTC
TRBD1 TRBJ2-7 NA TRBV2 CASSEARQGHEQYF TGTGCCAGCAGTGAAGCCCGACAGGGCCACGAGCAGTACTTC
NA TRBJ1-2 NA TRBV9 CASSVTGGEVGYTF TGTGCCAGCAGCGTAACCGGGGGTGAAGTGGGCTACACCTTC
NA TRBJ1-5 NA TRBV11-2 CASSSMGARYSNQPQHF TGTGCCAGCAGCTCAATGGGGGCCAGATATAGCAATCAGCCCCAGCATTTT
TRBD1 TRBJ2-7 NA TRBV19 CASSRSGSGQGSYEQYF TGTGCCAGTAGTAGGTCCGGGTCGGGACAGGGGTCCTACGAGCAGTACTTC
NA TRBJ1-2 NA TRBV27 CASSCKGAENYGYTF TGTGCCAGCAGTTGTAAAGGGGCCGAGAACTATGGCTACACCTTC
TRBD1 TRBJ1-2 NA TRBV14 CASSLTSITGVGYTF TGTGCCAGCAGCCTAACGAGCATTACAGGGGTTGGCTACACCTTC
NA TRBJ1-2 NA TRBV28 CASSFFWGGAYGYTF TGTGCCAGCAGTTTCTTTTGGGGAGGGGCCTATGGCTACACCTTC
NA TRBJ1-1 NA TRBV9 CASSDQEGRGTEAFF TGTGCCAGCAGCGATCAGGAGGGAAGGGGCACTGAAGCTTTCTTT
NA TRBJ2-5 NA TRBV10-2 CASSEGQGFGETQYF TGCGCCAGCAGTGAGGGGCAGGGGTTTGGGGAGACCCAGTACTTC
TRBD1 TRBJ2-7 NA TRBV7-8 CASSLEGQGRYEQYF TGTGCCAGCAGCTTAGAGGGACAGGGACGATACGAGCAGTACTTC
TRBD1 TRBJ2-3 NA TRBV5-6 CASSRLTGPTDTQYF TGTGCCAGCAGCCGCTTGACAGGGCCCACAGATACGCAGTATTTT
NA TRBJ1-5 once TRBV28 CASSSGGSWEPTLSNQPQHF TGTGCCAGCAGTTCGGGGGGATCTTGGGAGCCCACTCTTAGCAATCAGCCCCAGCATTTT
NA TRBJ2-7 NA TRBV7-2 CASSSQSGTTASYEQYF TGTGCCAGCAGCTCCCAGTCCGGGACAACGGCGTCCTACGAGCAGTACTTC
TRBD1 TRBJ1-2 NA TRBV15 CATSRRTGGGFGYTF TGTGCCACCAGCAGACGGACAGGGGGCGGTTTTGGCTACACCTTC
TRBD1 TRBJ1-2 NA TRBV2 CASSEVDRVQMTHGYTF TGTGCCAGCAGTGAAGTCGACAGGGTACAAATGACGCATGGCTACACCTTC
NA TRBJ2-7 NA TRBV13 CASSSQGGETYEQYF TGTGCCAGCAGCTCCCAGGGGGGAGAAACCTACGAGCAGTACTTC
NA TRBJ1-6 NA TRBV28 CASSSSGPGSSPLHF TGTGCCAGCAGCAGCTCCGGACCGGGGAGTTCACCCCTCCACTTT
NA TRBJ1-2 NA TRBV5-1 CASSLTPTDGYTF TGCGCCAGCAGCTTGACTCCGACAGATGGCTACACCTTC
TRBD1 TRBJ1-3 NA TRBV10-3 CAISKYKQGRGNTIYF TGTGCCATCAGTAAATATAAACAGGGGCGAGGAAACACCATATATTTT
NA TRBJ2-3 NA TRBV12-5 CASGFPIHSSGDTQYF TGTGCTAGTGGTTTCCCAATACACTCGTCCGGGGATACGCAGTATTTT
NA TRBJ1-1 few TRBV14 CASSPPSTQELNTEAFF TGTGCCAGCAGCCCCCCCTCCACACAGGAACTGAACACTGAAGCTTTCTTT
TRBD1 TRBJ2-5 NA TRBV15 CATSRFTFWTGVRTQYF TGTGCCACCAGCAGATTTACCTTCTGGACAGGGGTGCGGACCCAGTACTTC
NA TRBJ2-1 NA TRBV7-8 CASSRMTPLNEQFF TGTGCCAGCAGCCGTATGACTCCCCTCAATGAGCAGTTCTTC
NA TRBJ2-7 NA TRBV2 CASSDEGHRLEQYF TGTGCCAGCAGTGATGAGGGACACCGGTTGGAGCAGTACTTC
TRBD2 TRBJ2-3 NA TRBV7-3 CASSLEGIGGARDTQYF TGTGCCAGCAGCTTAGAGGGCATCGGGGGGGCGAGAGATACGCAGTATTTT
NA TRBJ2-7 NA TRBV29-1 CSVSRCFSSYEQYF TGCAGCGTTTCTCGCTGCTTCAGCTCCTACGAGCAGTACTTC
NA TRBJ2-7 NA TRBV19 CASSSRDEQYF TGTGCCAGTAGTAGCAGGGACGAGCAGTACTTC
NA TRBJ1-1 once TRBV5-1 CASSSLGFKQSNRPEAFF TGCGCCAGCAGCTCCCTTGGCTTTAAACAGAGTAATAGGCCTGAAGCTTTCTTT
TRBD1 TRBJ2-7 NA TRBV6-5 CASYRQGAYEQYF TGTGCCAGCTACAGACAGGGCGCCTACGAGCAGTACTTC
TRBD2 TRBJ2-1 NA TRBV9 CASSVVLAGTYNEQFF TGTGCCAGCAGCGTAGTCCTAGCGGGCACCTACAATGAGCAGTTCTTC
TRBD1 TRBJ1-1 few TRBV7-2 CASSLRTGGLVMHTEAFF TGTGCCAGCAGCTTACGGACAGGGGGCCTGGTGATGCACACTGAAGCTTTCTTT
NA TRBJ2-2 NA TRBV5-1 CASSLCPAGDPNTGELFF TGCGCCAGCAGCTTGTGCCCGGCAGGGGACCCGAACACCGGGGAGCTGTTTTTT
TRBD1 TRBJ1-2 few TRBV7-9 CASSHLQDREENYGYTF TGTGCCAGCAGCCACCTTCAGGACAGGGAAGAAAACTATGGCTACACCTTC